One sample yielded the 29 T cell receptor beta chains listed below, sequenced in a study of blood T cell repertoires in COVID-19. Some clones are missing from TCRdb's copy, which holds only in-frame ones; the method was immunoSEQ multiplex PCR. This sample has around 170,000 clones, with 86% found just once. Sequenced: PBMCs or T cells enriched from blood (not recorded which). These receptors all stem from a woman under 40 who had recovered from COVID-19.

This chain joins TRBV5-5 and TRBJ1-1, with D unclear. The germline V and J ends were trimmed by 4 bases and 5 bases, with 18 bases remaining between them. Germline V gives CDR1 SGHKS, CDR2 YYEKEE (reference sequence). The CDR3 loop spans 15 amino acids. Here the CDR3 reads CASSPLAGSRTEAFF. For the CDR3, the DNA is TGTGCCAGCAGCCCCTTGGCGGGGTCGCGAACTGAAGCTTTCTTT. Supplemented by reference TRBV5-5 and TRBJ1-1, the full variable domain reads DAGVTQSPTHLIKTRGQQVTLRCSPISGHKSVSWYQQVLGQGPQFIFQYYEKEERGRGNFPDRFSARQFPNYSSELNVNALLLGDSALYLCASSPLAGSRTEAFFGQGTRLTVV.

The rearrangement uses TRBV7-8 and TRBJ1-5; 11 nucleotides agree with TRBD1. Trimming at V came to 5 bases and at J to 4 bases, leaving 4 bases not matched to a gene. Germline CDR1 SGHVS, CDR2 FQNEAQ. This CDR3 has 15 residues. CDR3 sequence (DNA): TGTGCCAGCAGCCAAGGGACAGGGGGAAATCAGCCCCAGCATTTT. Translation gives CASSQGTGGNQPQHF. Full variable domain (rest looked up from reference TRBV7-8 and TRBJ1-5): GAGVSQSPRYKVAKRGQDVALRCDPISGHVSLFWYQQALGQGPEFLTYFQNEAQLDKSGLPSDRFFAERPEGSVSTLKIQRTQQEDSAVYLCASSQGTGGNQPQHFGDGTRLSIL.

This clone was found a few times. The chain couples TRBV29-1 to TRBJ2-7; 13 bases line up with TRBD2. J lost 5 bases, V lost 0 bases, and 13 bases had no gene match. This CDR3 region has 18 residues. Germline V CDR1 and CDR2: SQVTM, ANQGSEA. CDR3 amino acids: CSVEDRTSGRALGDEQYF. The CDR3 DNA follows: TGCAGCGTTGAAGATCGAACTAGCGGGAGGGCCTTAGGGGACGAGCAGTACTTC.

The chain employs TRBV6-5 and TRBJ2-7; 8 nucleotides match TRBD1. The CDR3 spans 14 residues. V dropped 2 bases and J dropped 7; count of bases not matched to a gene: 7. CDR1 and CDR2 (germline): MNHEY, SVGAGI. CDR3 nucleotide sequence: TGTGCCAGCAGTTACGAGACAGGGGTACTTGAGCAGTACTTC. Encoded protein: CASSYETGVLEQYF.

The chain couples TRBV5-6 to TRBJ1-1; no firm D call. This CDR3 has 14 amino acids. The germline V gene encodes CDR1 SGHDT and CDR2 YYEEEE. Between the trimmed V and J ends, which lost 4 bases and 4 bases, there was a span of 14 bases. CDR3 coding DNA: TGTGCCAGCAGCCGACTCGACCAGCCCACTGAAGCTTTCTTT. Protein: CASSRLDQPTEAFF. Full variable domain (rest looked up from reference TRBV5-6 and TRBJ1-1): DAGVTQSPTHLIKTRGQQVTLRCSPKSGHDTVSWYQQALGQGPQFIFQYYEEEERQRGNFPDRFSGHQFPNYSSELNVNALLLGDSALYLCASSRLDQPTEAFFGQGTRLTVV.

This clone is a singleton in its sample. The rearrangement links TRBV6-4 to TRBJ2-3; 10 bases fit TRBD2. Germline trimming cut 2 bases from V and 9 bases from J; bases unmatched to any gene: 11. The germline CDR1 and CDR2 sequences are MRHNA and SNTAGT. The CDR3 runs to 16 residues. CDR3: CASSDRASGSQGTQYF. DNA for the CDR3: TGTGCCAGCAGTGACAGGGCTAGCGGGAGCCAGGGGACGCAGTATTTT.

The V call is TRBV9, the J call TRBJ1-2, with TRBD1 as a possible D gene (5 bases). Germline lookup yields CDR1 SGDLS and CDR2 YYNGEE. The V gene lost 4 bases and the J gene lost 5 bases, with 12 bases spanning the gap. The CDR3 consists of 13 residues. The CDR3: CASSPPGRYGYTF. CDR3 nucleotides: TGTGCCAGCAGCCCCCCAGGGCGTTATGGCTACACCTTC.

This chain uses TRBV19 with TRBJ1-1; 9 bases are a match to TRBD1. V lost 7 bases, J lost 1 base, and 7 bases stayed unmatched. The CDR3 totals 15 residues. Germline CDR1 and CDR2: LNHDA and SQIVND (reference sequence). CDR3 sequence (DNA): TGTGCCAGTACCGTACGGGGACAGGGGAACACTGAAGCTTTCTTT. The encoded protein is CASTVRGQGNTEAFF.

This clone was observed at least ten times. V and J are TRBV6-4 and TRBJ1-1; a weak D match, TRBD1 (5 bases). The ends were cut back, 7 bases at V and 1 base at J, with 16 bases in the middle. CDR1 and CDR2 from the germline V gene are MRHNA and SNTAGT. The CDR3 spans 15 residues. The CDR3 sequence is CASTPFPGQNTEAFF. The CDR3 coding sequence is TGTGCCAGCACCCCCTTCCCAGGACAGAACACTGAAGCTTTCTTT.

The chain employs TRBV28 and TRBJ1-4; 9 positions match TRBD1. The germline V gene has CDR1 MDHEN and CDR2 SYDVKM. V dropped 7 bases and J dropped 0; count of bases not matched to a gene: 6. There are 16 residues in the CDR3. The CDR3 DNA sequence: TGTGCCAGCATTACAGGGGGCGCGGCAACTAATGAAAAACTGTTTTTT. Its protein product is CASITGGAATNEKLFF. Full variable domain (remainder filled in from reference TRBV28 and TRBJ1-4): DVKVTQSSRYLVKRTGEKVFLECVQDMDHENMFWYRQDPGLGLRLIYFSYDVKMKEKGDIPEGYSVSREKKERFSLILESASTNQTSMYLCASITGGAATNEKLFFGSGTQLSVL.

This clone came up once. This chain joins TRBV7-8 and TRBJ2-1; 7 bases are a match to TRBD2. The CDR3 has 15 residues. The ends lost 5 bases at V and 5 bases at J; junction bases unmatched: 9. Germline CDR1 is SGHVS and CDR2 is FQNEAQ. The CDR3 bases are TGTGCCAGCAGCCCATTGCTAGCGGTAAACAATGAGCAGTTCTTC. It yields the protein CASSPLLAVNNEQFF.

There are a few counts of this clone. The genes are TRBV29-1 and TRBJ1-1; 7 bases map to TRBD1. This CDR3 has 14 amino acids. Germline V gives CDR1 SQVTM, CDR2 ANQGSEA. The junction had 8 bases not matched to a gene; V was cut back by 6 bases and J by 1 base. As DNA, the CDR3 is TGCAGCGTCGTGACAGGGACGAGGAACACTGAAGCTTTCTTT. This codes for CSVVTGTRNTEAFF.

The gene calls are TRBV2 and TRBJ2-3; 12 bases align to TRBD2. Germline-derived CDR1 and CDR2 are SNHLY and FYNNEI. The CDR3 has 17 amino acids. The V segment lost 3 bases and the J segment 4 bases; nucleotides outside the gene matches: 8. Here the CDR3 DNA reads TGTGCCAGCAGTGAGGCTAGCGGGAGGGCCCGGGCAGATACGCAGTATTTT. Protein product: CASSEASGRARADTQYF.

The rearrangement joins TRBV29-1 to TRBJ1-3; weak D call: TRBD1 (5 bases). V lost 0 bases, J lost 3 bases, and 12 bases lay in between. The CDR3 has 15 residues. CDR1 is SQVTM, CDR2 ANQGSEA, per germline. The CDR3 DNA reads as TGCAGCGTTGAAGATCGCCAGGGCGGTGGAAACACCATATATTTT. It specifies CSVEDRQGGGNTIYF.

The chain links TRBV9 to TRBJ2-6, with 11 bases fitting TRBD1. V shed 4 bases and J 4 bases; nucleotides not matched to a gene: 13. The CDR3 consists of 19 residues. The germline V gene has CDR1 SGDLS and CDR2 YYNGEE. Here the CDR3 reads CASSTQLGTGGRGANVLTF. The CDR3 bases are TGTGCCAGCAGCACACAATTGGGGACAGGGGGACGAGGGGCCAACGTCCTGACTTTC. Complete variable domain (other parts from reference TRBV9 and TRBJ2-6): DSGVTQTPKHLITATGQRVTLRCSPRSGDLSVYWYQQSLDQGLQFLIQYYNGEERAKGNILERFSAQQFPDLHSELNLSSLELGDSALYFCASSTQLGTGGRGANVLTFGAGSRLTVL.

The chain recombines TRBV28 with TRBJ2-4; 13 nucleotides align to TRBD2. CDR1 and CDR2 (germline): MDHEN, SYDVKM. The CDR3 has 18 amino acids. With 3 bases clipped from V and 0 bases from J, the junction kept 5 bases outside the gene matches. The CDR3 is CASSFTSGGGIAKNIQYF. As DNA, the CDR3 is TGTGCCAGCAGTTTTACTAGCGGGGGGGGAATAGCCAAAAACATTCAGTACTTC.

The CDR3 DNA sequence: TGTGCCACCAGCAGGCTAGCGGGAGGGTCATCCTGGAGATCTGATACGCAGTATTTT. Its protein is CATSRLAGGSSWRSDTQYF. The chain couples TRBV15 to TRBJ2-3; TRBD2 aligns across 12 bases. J lost 6 bases, V lost 3 bases, and 16 bases had no gene match. Germline loops: CDR1 LNHNV, CDR2 YYDKDF (reference sequence). There are 19 residues in the CDR3.

A single count supports this clone. The chain uses TRBV28 and TRBJ2-4; 13 bases are shared with TRBD2. The J segment lost 2 bases and the V segment lost 6 bases, leaving 7 bases of the junction unmatched. The CDR3 has 17 amino acids. Germline V gene data show CDR1 as MDHEN and CDR2 as SYDVKM. The CDR3 region has the DNA TGTGCCAGCAGCCTTACGACTAGCGGGAGGACCAAAAACATTCAGTACTTC. It encodes CASSLTTSGRTKNIQYF.

The V gene is TRBV10-3, the J gene TRBJ2-7; D possibly corresponds to TRBD1 (6 bases). In germline, CDR1 is ENHRY, CDR2 SYGVKD. This CDR3 is 14 amino acids long. V lost 2 bases, J lost 4 bases, and 12 bases lay in between. For the CDR3, the DNA is TGTGCCATCAGTGAGGGGACAAACTATTACGAGCAGTACTTC. It translates to CAISEGTNYYEQYF.

The chain has TRBV28 and TRBJ2-7; 11 bases are shared with TRBD1. The trim removed 5 bases at V and 3 bases at J, leaving 9 bases unmatched. Germline loops: CDR1 MDHEN, CDR2 SYDVKM. The CDR3 loop spans 16 amino acids. The CDR3: CASSPPGTGGFYEQYF. CDR3 DNA sequence: TGTGCCAGCAGTCCCCCAGGGACAGGGGGTTTCTACGAGCAGTACTTC.

The rearrangement links TRBV2 to TRBJ1-3; 9 bases agree with TRBD1. Unmatched junction bases numbered 9, after V lost 8 bases and J lost 4 bases. CDR1 is SNHLY and CDR2 is FYNNEI in the germline V gene. This CDR3 has 15 amino acids. In nucleotides, the CDR3 is TGTGCCAGCGGCTACAGGGGGCTAGTGGGAAACACCATATATTTT. Translated: CASGYRGLVGNTIYF.

This sequence joins TRBV19 and TRBJ2-2, with TRBD2 as a possible D gene (5 bases). Deletions cut 11 bases from V and 5 bases from J, with 12 bases between. CDR1 and CDR2 (germline): LNHDA, SQIVND (reference sequence). The CDR3 sequence is 12 residues long. The CDR3: CAGRAETGELFF. The CDR3 bases are TGTGCCGGGCGGGCGGAGACCGGGGAGCTGTTTTTT.

The chain joins TRBV3-1 (or the pseudogene TRBV3-2) to TRBJ2-7; 7 nucleotides line up with TRBD1. The germline V gene encodes CDR1 LGHDT and CDR2 YNNKEL (reference sequence). J lost 2 bases, V lost 0 bases, and 16 bases had no gene match. The CDR3 consists of 19 residues. The CDR3 nucleotides read TGTGCCAGCAGCCAAGATCTGACAGGGCACGACACGGATACCTACGAGCAGTACTTC. Protein: CASSQDLTGHDTDTYEQYF.

The chain has TRBV9 and TRBJ2-3; 7 bases line up with TRBD2. The CDR3 contains 18 residues. J gave up 4 bases and V 0 bases, and 14 bases lay outside the gene matches. CDR1 is SGDLS, CDR2 YYNGEE, per germline. CDR3 residues: CASSVGKGAGVFPDTQYF. The CDR3 DNA sequence: TGTGCCAGCAGCGTAGGTAAAGGGGCGGGAGTTTTTCCAGATACGCAGTATTTT.

V and J are TRBV27 and TRBJ2-2; D unresolved. The V gene's germline CDR1 is MNHEY and CDR2 SMNVEV (reference sequence). The CDR3 totals 14 residues. Trimming took off 6 bases at V and 0 bases at J, with 8 bases between the two ends. The CDR3 loop reads CASRLLSNTGELFF. For the CDR3, the DNA is TGTGCCAGCAGACTCTTATCGAACACCGGGGAGCTGTTTTTT.

The rearrangement links TRBV28 to TRBJ2-7; D not resolved. The V end lost 2 bases, the J end lost 4 bases, and 18 bases lay between the germline ends. This CDR3 is built from 16 residues. Germline lookup yields CDR1 MDHEN and CDR2 SYDVKM. DNA of the CDR3: TGTGCCAGCAGTTTACCGGCTTGGTTAGCAACATACGAGCAGTACTTC. Translation gives CASSLPAWLATYEQYF.

The chain combines TRBV7-8 with TRBJ2-7; a weak D match, TRBD2 (5 bases). Between the trimmed V and J ends, which lost 5 bases and 6 bases, there was a span of 8 bases. Germline CDR1 and CDR2: SGHVS and FQNEAQ. There are 11 residues in the CDR3. CDR3 nucleotide sequence: TGTGCCAGCAGCCCTAGCCGCGAGCAGTACTTC. This encodes CASSPSREQYF.

The chain recombines TRBV25-1 with TRBJ2-5; 9 bases match TRBD1. There are 17 residues in the CDR3. J was trimmed by 5 bases and V by 2 bases; bases with no gene match: 12. CDR1 and CDR2 (germline): MGHDK, SYGVNS. The CDR3 spells CASSEAIQGTGRETQYF. As DNA, the CDR3 is TGTGCCAGCAGTGAAGCGATACAGGGGACAGGGAGGGAGACCCAGTACTTC.

This chain connects TRBV2 to TRBJ1-1; 9 nucleotides agree with TRBD1. CDR1 is SNHLY, CDR2 FYNNEI, per germline. V gave up 6 bases and J gave up 6 bases; unmatched junction bases: 5. CDR3 length: 13 residues. Here the CDR3 reads CASRIDRGAEAFF. The CDR3 DNA reads TGTGCCAGCAGGATAGACAGGGGGGCTGAAGCTTTCTTT.